The 7 T cell receptor beta chains below were found in one sample sequenced in a study of cytomegalovirus exposure and HLA in healthy donors. The PCR was carried out with 60 Vbeta primers and 13 Jbeta primers. Libraries were prepared by immunoSEQ multiplex PCR; TCRdb keeps only in-frame clonotypes and omits some of them. The sample gives more than 150,000 clones, 75% to 90% of which show up once; about a tenth is in the top ten. The sequenced sample consisted of PBMCs. Receptor source: a man between 18 and 29 years old in good health and CMV-seropositive.

This clone was detected a few times. The rearrangement links TRBV6-5 to TRBJ2-7, with TRBD1 matching 8 bases. The germline V gene encodes CDR1 MNHEY and CDR2 SVGAGI. The J segment lost 0 bases and the V segment lost 5 bases, leaving 6 bases of the junction unmatched. The CDR3 loop spans 15 amino acids. For the CDR3, the DNA is TGTGCCAGCAGTGGTGGACAGGGTCCCTCCTACGAGCAGTACTTC. Translated: CASSGGQGPSYEQYF.

V and J are TRBV4-2 and TRBJ2-3, with 7 bases identical to TRBD2. The CDR3 loop spans 16 amino acids. Germline trimming cut 4 bases from V and 3 bases from J; bases unmatched to any gene: 10. Per germline, CDR1 LGHNA and CDR2 YNFKEQ. CDR3 nucleotides: TGTGCCAGCAGCCTTTCCGGACTAGTTGGTACAGATACGCAGTATTTT. It translates to CASSLSGLVGTDTQYF.

The V gene is TRBV30, the J gene TRBJ2-7; 8 bases fit TRBD2. This CDR3 contains 12 residues. Germline trimming cut 7 bases from V and 1 base from J; bases unmatched to any gene: 3. CDR1 is GTSNPN, CDR2 SVGIG, per germline (reference sequence). This CDR3 is CAFSGASYEQYF. The CDR3 coding sequence is TGTGCCTTTAGCGGGGCTTCCTACGAGCAGTACTTC.

The chain links TRBV14 to TRBJ1-2; TRBD1 is a possible D gene (5 bases). V was shortened by 4 bases and J by 8 bases, with 14 bases between the two germline ends. The CDR3 consists of 13 residues. Germline CDR1 and CDR2: SGHDN and FVKESK. In DNA, the CDR3 is TGTGCCAGCAGCCTCGAGGGGACTTCAGGCTACACCTTC. Residues: CASSLEGTSGYTF.

As for this clone: The same CDR3 arises from other DNA sequences in this sample as well. This chain uses TRBV5-1 with TRBJ2-3; perhaps TRBD2 as D (6 bases). The CDR3 covers 15 residues. V gave up 4 bases and J gave up 0 bases, with 12 bases separating them. The germline V gene encodes CDR1 SGHRS and CDR2 YFSETQ. The CDR3 spells CASSLGGASTDTQYF. The CDR3 coding sequence is TGCGCCAGCAGCCTCGGAGGGGCGAGCACAGATACGCAGTATTTT. The whole variable domain, filled in from reference TRBV5-1 and TRBJ2-3, reads KAGVTQTPRYLIKTRGQQVTLSCSPISGHRSVSWYQQTPGQGLQFLFEYFSETQRNKGNFPGRFSGRQFSNSRSEMNVSTLELGDSALYLCASSLGGASTDTQYFGPGTRLTVL.

About this clone itself: A junction boundary mismatches the germline segment, possibly from a read error. The rearrangement joins TRBV7-7 to TRBJ2-1; tentative D call: TRBD1 (5 bases). The CDR3 totals 13 residues. CDR1 and CDR2 (germline): SSHAT, FNYEAQ (reference sequence). CDR3 loop: CASSLGAFNEQFF. The CDR3 nucleotides are TGTGCTAGCAGCTTAGGGGCCTTCAATGAGCAGTTCTTC.

This clone was counted once. The chain is built from TRBV7-2 and TRBJ2-5; D possibly corresponds to TRBD2 (5 bases). This CDR3 is built from 11 residues. Trimming shortened V by 5 bases and J by 5 bases, and 6 bases separated the two germline ends. Looked up from germline, CDR1 is SGHTA and CDR2 is FQGNSA. In DNA, the CDR3 is TGTGCCAGCAGCCGAGGGGAGACCCAGTACTTC. Protein product: CASSRGETQYF.